The 18 T cell receptor beta chains presented below share a single source sample, sequenced in a study of OX40 agonist ivuxolimab in advanced cancers. Clones were read by immunoSEQ multiplex PCR, and TCRdb kept only the in-frame ones, dropping some. This sample yields 70,000 or so clones, of which roughly nine tenths are seen a single time; 6.5% to 8.5% belongs to the top ten. The sample in question was CD4+ or CD8+ T cells sorted from blood, obtained in a trial of the OX40 agonist ivuxolimab. The receptors were sampled from an adult with an advanced solid tumor such as melanoma, head and neck, liver or kidney cancer.

The chain recombines TRBV7-2 with TRBJ2-2, with D hard to call. Germline V gives CDR1 SGHTA, CDR2 FQGNSA. The CDR3 sequence is 13 residues long. The V and J ends lost 1 base and 6 bases respectively, with 6 bases between them. CDR3 coding DNA: TGTGCCAGCAGCTTAGTCTCCTCCGGGGAGCTGTTTTTT. Protein product: CASSLVSSGELFF. Complete variable domain (other parts from reference TRBV7-2 and TRBJ2-2): GAGVSQSPSNKVTEKGKDVELRCDPISGHTALYWYRQSLGQGLEFLIYFQGNSAPDKSGLPSDRFSAERTGGSVSTLTIQRTQQEDSAVYLCASSLVSSGELFFGEGSRLTVL.

The chain employs TRBV10-2 and TRBJ2-7, with D possibly matching TRBD2 (6 bases). CDR3 length: 15 amino acids. V was trimmed by 9 bases and J by 5 bases, leaving 23 bases between them. Germline values: CDR1 WSHSY, CDR2 SAAADI. As DNA, the CDR3 is TGCGCCAGTACTAGCCTAGCGACTAGGGTCCACGAGCAGTACTTC. Protein product: CASTSLATRVHEQYF.

V and J are TRBV11-2 and TRBJ1-5; 7 positions agree with TRBD1. V lost 1 base, J lost 12 bases, and 9 bases stayed unmatched. Germline lookup yields CDR1 SGHAT and CDR2 FQNNGV. This CDR3 is 14 amino acids long. CDR3 DNA sequence: TGTGCCAGCAGCTTAGGGCCAGGGGGGCCTGTCCAGCATTTT. Amino acid sequence: CASSLGPGGPVQHF.

The chain carries TRBV7-6 and TRBJ1-3; D is uncertain. CDR3 length: 16 residues. CDR1 is SGHVS and CDR2 is FNYEAQ in the germline V gene. V shed 2 bases and J shed 0 bases, with 11 bases lying between them. CDR3 in DNA: TGTGCCAGCAGCTTATCGGTAATAAGCTCTGGAAACACCATATATTTT. It specifies CASSLSVISSGNTIYF.

V and J are TRBV11-3 and TRBJ1-5, with a possible D match to TRBD1 (6 bases). CDR1 is SGHNT and CDR2 is YENEEA in the germline V gene. This CDR3 comprises 16 residues. Trimming took off 3 bases at V and 6 bases at J, with 18 bases between the two ends. The CDR3 DNA reads as TGTGCCAGCAGCTTTAGCACTGGGGGCGCGGGTCAGCCCCAGCATTTT. The encoded protein is CASSFSTGGAGQPQHF.

The rearrangement uses TRBV27 and TRBJ2-5; D possibly matches TRBD1 or TRBD2 (5 bases each). Germline V gene lookup returns CDR1 MNHEY and CDR2 SMNVEV (reference sequence). The CDR3 loop spans 13 amino acids. V lost 4 bases, J lost 1 base, and 7 bases lay in between. CDR3 sequence reads: CASSWGIQETQYF. In DNA form, the CDR3 reads TGTGCCAGCAGTTGGGGGATCCAAGAGACCCAGTACTTC.

The CDR3 here is CASREGRASSYNEQFF. The CDR3, as DNA: TGTGCCAGCAGGGAGGGGAGGGCTAGCTCCTACAATGAGCAGTTCTTC. J is TRBJ2-1 and V is TRBV2; 7 positions agree with TRBD2. The CDR3 sequence is 16 residues long. V trimming: 6 bases; J trimming: 0 bases; junction bases outside the gene matches: 8. Germline V gene data show CDR1 as SNHLY and CDR2 as FYNNEI.

This clone was observed once. This chain's CDR3 is CASSTSGLGTGELFF. In nucleotides, the CDR3 is TGTGCCAGTAGTACCTCGGGACTAGGCACCGGGGAGCTGTTTTTT. The rearrangement links TRBV19 to TRBJ2-2; TRBD2 matches at 8 bases. This CDR3 comprises 15 residues. V shed 4 bases and J 4 bases; nucleotides not matched to a gene: 5. The V gene's germline CDR1 is LNHDA and CDR2 SQIVND (reference sequence).

Concerning this clone: The sample has other DNA sequences that encode this CDR3 too. V usage is TRBV9 and J usage is TRBJ2-5; D is uncertain. With 0 bases removed from V and 2 bases from J, the gap between germline ends came to 8 bases. The germline V gene has CDR1 SGDLS and CDR2 YYNGEE. This CDR3 comprises 14 residues. The CDR3 nucleotides are TGTGCCAGCAGCGTAGGGGGTGCTCAAGAGACCCAGTACTTC. Its protein is CASSVGGAQETQYF.

V is TRBV6-6 and J is TRBJ2-7; D gene uncertain. CDR1 is MNHNY and CDR2 is SVGAGI in the germline V gene (reference sequence). This CDR3 has 13 residues. V gave up 6 bases and J gave up 1 base, with 10 bases separating them. CDR3 nucleotide sequence: TGTGCCAGCAGCAACGGACGGTCCTACGAGCAGTACTTC. Its translation is CASSNGRSYEQYF.

The CDR3 DNA is TGTGCCAGCAGCGCCGACAGGGCAAGGAGCTACGAGCAGTACTTC. Amino acid sequence: CASSADRARSYEQYF. The chain recombines TRBV7-9 with TRBJ2-7; 7 bases map to TRBD1. The CDR3 consists of 15 residues. CDR1 is SEHNR and CDR2 is FQNEAQ in the germline V gene (reference sequence). After removal of 5 bases from V and 3 bases from J, the junction contained 10 bases not matched to a gene.

This chain connects TRBV5-1 to TRBJ1-2; D uncertain. Per the germline V gene, CDR1 is SGHRS and CDR2 is YFSETQ. With 4 bases removed from V and 2 bases from J, the gap between germline ends came to 15 bases. The length of the CDR3 is 15 residues. The DNA for the CDR3 is TGCGCCAGCAGCGACGACATCCCGACCAACTATGGCTACACCTTC. As protein: CASSDDIPTNYGYTF. Drawing the rest from reference TRBV5-1 and TRBJ1-2, the complete variable domain is KAGVTQTPRYLIKTRGQQVTLSCSPISGHRSVSWYQQTPGQGLQFLFEYFSETQRNKGNFPGRFSGRQFSNSRSEMNVSTLELGDSALYLCASSDDIPTNYGYTFGSGTRLTVV.

The J gene is TRBJ2-1, the V gene TRBV6-5; 11 nucleotides agree with TRBD2. Germline V CDR1 and CDR2: MNHEY, SVGAGI. V dropped 1 base and J dropped 10; count of bases not matched to a gene: 9. CDR3 length: 16 amino acids. CDR3 bases: TGTGCCAGCAGTTACTGGGGTAGCGGGGGGGAGTGGGAGCAGTTCTTC. It is translated as CASSYWGSGGEWEQFF.

This clone was counted a single time. The chain employs TRBV21-1 and TRBJ2-4. TRBV21-1 has pseudogene status. This CDR3 is built from 17 residues. CDR3 amino acids: CASSTTIAQQRKNIQYF. In DNA, the CDR3 is TGTGCCAGCAGCACTACAATAGCACAGCAAAGAAAAAACATTCAGTACTTC.

The table lists this clone with a few counts. The chain uses TRBV19 and TRBJ1-1; tentative D call: TRBD1 (5 bases). V lost 3 bases and J lost 8, with 13 bases in between. The germline V gene encodes CDR1 LNHDA and CDR2 SQIVND (reference sequence). The CDR3 runs to 13 residues. As DNA, the CDR3 is TGTGCCAGTAGTATTACGCAGGGAGGAGAAGCTTTCTTT. It is translated as CASSITQGGEAFF.

V and J are TRBV10-3 and TRBJ2-1, with TRBD1 matching over 8 bases. The CDR3 is 16 residues long. Germline CDR1 is ENHRY and CDR2 is SYGVKD. V was pared by 0 bases and J by 4 bases, with 5 bases of the junction left unmatched. The CDR3 DNA reads as TGTGCCATCAGTGAGTCGGCGGGACAGGAATACAATGAGCAGTTCTTC. Protein sequence: CAISESAGQEYNEQFF.

The chain carries TRBV7-9 and TRBJ2-1, with 10 bases that match TRBD2. CDR1 and CDR2 from the germline V gene are SEHNR and FQNEAQ (reference sequence). Trimming removed 4 bases from V and 4 bases from J; junction bases left unmatched: 4. The length of the CDR3 is 15 residues. In DNA, the CDR3 is TGTGCCAGCAGCTATGCTAGCGGGGGATACAATGAGCAGTTCTTC. This translates into CASSYASGGYNEQFF. Complete variable domain (other parts from reference TRBV7-9 and TRBJ2-1): DTGVSQNPRHKITKRGQNVTFRCDPISEHNRLYWYRQTLGQGPEFLTYFQNEAQLEKSRLLSDRFSAERPKGSFSTLEIQRTEQGDSAMYLCASSYASGGYNEQFFGPGTRLTVL.

This clone occurred a few times. J is TRBJ1-5 and V is TRBV9; D is possibly TRBD1 (6 bases). The germline CDR1 and CDR2 sequences are SGDLS and YYNGEE. CDR3 length: 14 amino acids. The V end lost 4 bases, the J end lost 7 bases, and 15 bases lay between the germline ends. DNA for the CDR3: TGTGCCAGCAGCAAACAGGGTGTGGACCAGCCCCAGCATTTT. Translating it yields CASSKQGVDQPQHF.